This T cell receptor (beta chain) is drawn from a study of CD8 T cells in ankylosing spondylitis (dated by TCRdb to about 2017). General notes on the study: The study set out to find disease-linked TCR variants by profiling T cell receptor beta repertoires in ankylosing spondylitis patients and healthy donors. Peripheral blood samples were taken, and synovial fluid was additionally collected from ankylosing spondylitis patients. The full study cohort comprised some 27 ankylosing spondylitis patients and around 100 healthy donors.

The CDR3 holds 17 amino acids from the cysteine to the phenylalanine. Just the 51-base CDR3 DNA is kept, in frame starting at base 1. Taken from the germline V gene (reference sequence), the CDR1 and CDR2 loops are DFQATT and SNEGSKA. Trimming accounts for 5 bases at V and 0 bases at J, while the number of junction bases matched to no gene is 6. On this clonotype itself: The target of this receptor is not known. No base-level quality is on record; no much larger clone is a single base apart.

The data were produced on an Illumina HiSeq 2500. Quantitative 5'-RACE with molecular barcodes was used to prepare TCR beta libraries. On the authors' methods: To identify disease-linked TCR variants, a new computational method was used, one built on a probabilistic model of VDJ rearrangement. TCRdb reanalyzed the raw reads on its own, using fastp at Q25 for trimming and MiXCR for clone calling, and kept in-frame beta chains. Every entry covers one CDR3 protein and lists the most common genes and DNA from its rows. The V and J calls were determined by TCRdb, not by the authors. Across this sample there are fewer than 450,000 distinct CDR3 sequences, with more than 15% seen only once. Just over 1% of the sample is taken by the ten largest. On the study overall, not on this receptor specifically: Blood from ankylosing spondylitis patients appeared to be characterized by a TCR beta motif made up of several highly homologous amino acid variants. A CD8+ phenotype was shown by the disease-linked clones, which were found at relatively low frequencies in peripheral blood. Some motif variants had previously been reported in the synovial fluid and blood of reactive arthritis patients, which suggests shared mechanisms of disease initiation. Significant enrichment of the disease-linked clones was reported in matched synovial fluid samples from ankylosing spondylitis patients.

This TCR came from a male donor with ankylosing spondylitis. The chain is assembled from TRBV20-1 and TRBJ2-6; TRBD1 aligns with 11 central bases. Sequences were obtained from blood, either unsorted or a sorted T cell fraction (not recorded which). The CDR3 corresponds to CSASPGTGGSGANVLTF. Here is the DNA: TGCAGTGCTTCCCCCGGGACAGGGGGCTCTGGGGCCAACGTCCTGACTTTC.